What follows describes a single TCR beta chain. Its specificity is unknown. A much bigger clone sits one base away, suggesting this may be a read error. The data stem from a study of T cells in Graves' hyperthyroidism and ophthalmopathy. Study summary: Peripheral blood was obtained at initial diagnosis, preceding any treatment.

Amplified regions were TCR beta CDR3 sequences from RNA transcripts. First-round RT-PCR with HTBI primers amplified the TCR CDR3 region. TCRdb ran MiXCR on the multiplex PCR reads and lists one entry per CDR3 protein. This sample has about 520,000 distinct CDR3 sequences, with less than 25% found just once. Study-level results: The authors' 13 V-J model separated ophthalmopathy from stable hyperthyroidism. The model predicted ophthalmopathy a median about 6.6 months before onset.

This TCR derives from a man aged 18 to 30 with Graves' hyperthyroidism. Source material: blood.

CDR3 nucleotide sequence: TGTGCCAGCACCCGGGACAGGGCGAACACCGGGGAGCTGTGTTTT. Translated, it gives CASTRDRANTGELCF. This sequence joins TRBV6-1 and TRBJ2-2, with TRBD1 matching 9 bases. The germline CDR1 and CDR2 sequences are MNHNS and SASEGT. The CDR3 totals 15 residues.